One sample yielded the 14 T cell receptor beta chains listed below, sequenced in a study of shared clonotypes between healthy human individuals. TCRdb's table, derived via immunoSEQ multiplex PCR, lists solely in-frame clones and lacks some. The sample has roughly 1,500,000 clones, under 99% seen once. Specimen: naive CD4+ T cells sorted from blood. As to subset: CD45RA+ positively selected. These receptors originate from a young man in good health.

The chain combines TRBV6-5 with TRBJ2-2; no clear D gene. The CDR3 loop spans 15 amino acids. V lost 6 bases and J lost 6, with 17 bases in between. The V gene's germline CDR1 is MNHEY and CDR2 SVGAGI. The CDR3 nucleotides are TGTGCCAGCAGGTCCCGGGCCATCGCACCCGGGGAGCTGTTTTTT. Protein product: CASRSRAIAPGELFF.

The chain recombines TRBV7-6 with TRBJ2-7; D perhaps matches TRBD2 (6 bases). The length of the CDR3 is 15 residues. V gave up 1 base and J gave up 0 bases, with 10 bases separating them. CDR1 and CDR2 from the germline V gene are SGHVS and FNYEAQ. The CDR3 is CASSLGAGTSYEQYF. In nucleotides, the CDR3 is TGTGCCAGCAGCTTAGGTGCGGGGACCTCCTACGAGCAGTACTTC.

V usage is TRBV13 and J usage is TRBJ2-7; 8 bases line up with TRBD1. The junction had 9 bases not matched to a gene; V was cut back by 5 bases and J by 6 bases. CDR1 is PRHDT, CDR2 FYEKMQ, per germline (reference sequence). The CDR3 runs 14 residues. CDR3 protein: CASSPKDRVLEQYF. The CDR3 DNA is TGTGCCAGCAGCCCTAAGGACAGGGTGCTCGAGCAGTACTTC.

The rearrangement links TRBV5-4 to TRBJ2-7, with a weak D call TRBD2 (5 bases). The CDR3 has 18 residues. Germline CDR1 is SGHNT and CDR2 is YYREEE (reference sequence). V was shortened by 0 bases and J by 0 bases, with 19 bases between the two germline ends. CDR3 loop: CASSLAGGLRATSYEQYF. The CDR3 DNA follows: TGTGCCAGCAGCTTGGCGGGCGGACTGAGGGCGACCTCCTACGAGCAGTACTTC.

The chain carries TRBV4-1 and TRBJ2-1; 11 bases map to TRBD2. The V gene end was trimmed by 4 bases and the J gene end by 6 bases; junction bases not matched to a gene: 5. The CDR3 is made up of 15 amino acids. CDR1 and CDR2 (germline): MGHRA, YSYEKL. The CDR3 region is CASSPPSGRFNEQFF. The CDR3 coding sequence is TGCGCCAGCAGCCCACCTAGCGGGAGGTTCAATGAGCAGTTCTTC.

This CDR3 is CASSLLAPRTGAEQYF. CDR3 nucleotides: TGTGCCAGCAGCTTATTGGCCCCGAGGACAGGGGCCGAGCAGTACTTC. The chain couples TRBV7-8 to TRBJ2-7, with TRBD1 identical over 9 bases. V shed 2 bases, J shed 6 bases, and the junction held 11 bases outside the gene matches. CDR1 and CDR2 (germline): SGHVS, FQNEAQ. This CDR3 is built from 16 residues.

The gene calls are TRBV28 and TRBJ1-2; weak D call: TRBD1 (6 bases). The germline V gene has CDR1 MDHEN and CDR2 SYDVKM. Trimming took 2 bases from V and 9 from J, leaving 16 bases between them. The CDR3 sequence is 14 residues long. The CDR3 is CASSLTRSQGSYTF. The CDR3, as DNA: TGTGCCAGCAGTTTAACCCGATCACAGGGCAGCTACACCTTC.

V gene TRBV7-9 combines with J gene TRBJ1-2; 9 bases are shared with TRBD1. Germline values: CDR1 SEHNR, CDR2 FQNEAQ (reference sequence). The CDR3 length is 17 residues. The ends lost 6 bases at V and 0 bases at J; junction bases unmatched: 11. The CDR3 DNA reads as TGTGCCAGCAGTTCCGGGACAGGGTTAGTGACTAACTATGGCTACACCTTC. This gives the protein CASSSGTGLVTNYGYTF. The entire variable domain, with the rest obtained from reference TRBV7-9 and TRBJ1-2, is as follows: DTGVSQNPRHKITKRGQNVTFRCDPISEHNRLYWYRQTLGQGPEFLTYFQNEAQLEKSRLLSDRFSAERPKGSFSTLEIQRTEQGDSAMYLCASSSGTGLVTNYGYTFGSGTRLTVV.

This chain connects TRBV9 to TRBJ2-1, with 7 bases matching TRBD2. Unmatched junction bases numbered 6, after V lost 0 bases and J lost 0 bases. The CDR3 is 17 amino acids. Germline assignment: CDR1 SGDLS and CDR2 YYNGEE. The CDR3 here is CASSVGAGRSSYNEQFF. The CDR3 nucleotides are TGTGCCAGCAGCGTAGGAGCCGGGAGGAGCTCCTACAATGAGCAGTTCTTC.

The J gene is TRBJ2-1, the V gene TRBV7-3; weak D call: TRBD2 (6 bases). The CDR3 consists of 15 residues. Germline CDR1 is SGHTA and CDR2 is FQGTGA. Trimming removed 2 bases at V and 2 bases at J, with 10 bases between. The CDR3 DNA sequence: TGTGCCAGCAGCTTATTTAGCGGTCCCTACAATGAGCAGTTCTTC. This translates into CASSLFSGPYNEQFF. The full variable domain, with the rest looked up from reference TRBV7-3 and TRBJ2-1, is GAGVSQTPSNKVTEKGKYVELRCDPISGHTALYWYRQSLGQGPEFLIYFQGTGAADDSGLPNDRFFAVRPEGSVSTLKIQRTERGDSAVYLCASSLFSGPYNEQFFGPGTRLTVL.

V and J are TRBV7-6 and TRBJ2-2; 12 bases are shared with TRBD2. The junction had 8 bases not matched to a gene; V was cut back by 4 bases and J by 2 bases. The V gene's germline CDR1 is SGHVS and CDR2 FNYEAQ. The CDR3 runs to 18 residues. The DNA of the CDR3 is TGTGCCAGCAGCTCAACCCCTAGCGGGAGGGCAAACACCGGGGAGCTGTTTTTT. Its protein product is CASSSTPSGRANTGELFF.

The chain has TRBV6-5 and TRBJ2-7; D gene uncertain. The CDR3 loop spans 14 amino acids. CDR1 is MNHEY, CDR2 SVGAGI, per germline. With 0 bases removed from V and 2 bases from J, the gap between germline ends came to 8 bases. CDR3 in amino acids: CASSYSVSAYEQYF. The CDR3 coding sequence is TGTGCCAGCAGTTACTCGGTCTCTGCCTACGAGCAGTACTTC.

The chain couples TRBV5-5 to TRBJ2-7; the match to TRBD2 covers 14 bases. The V gene's germline CDR1 is SGHKS and CDR2 YYEKEE (reference sequence). This CDR3 is 17 amino acids long. The junction had 12 bases not matched to a gene; V was cut back by 4 bases and J by 6 bases. CDR3 loop: CASSRDPGLAGVGEQYF. CDR3 DNA sequence: TGTGCCAGCAGCCGCGACCCGGGACTAGCGGGAGTTGGCGAGCAGTACTTC.

The chain combines TRBV6-1 with TRBJ2-6, with D possibly being TRBD2 (5 bases). Germline V gene data show CDR1 as MNHNS and CDR2 as SASEGT. Deletions cut 4 bases from V and 2 bases from J, with 18 bases between. The CDR3 consists of 18 residues. The CDR3 DNA sequence: TGTGCCAGCAGTGGCCGACCCGGACTTTCTCCTGGGGCCAACGTCCTGACTTTC. Its protein product is CASSGRPGLSPGANVLTF.